The 21 T cell receptor beta chains in this list originate from one sample, sequenced in a study of shared clonotypes between healthy human individuals (dated by TCRdb to 2018 to 2020). The receptor library was made with the immunoSEQ multiplex PCR assay. TCRdb mirrors the immuneACCESS table, restricted to in-frame sequences. Some clones are absent from its copies; in checked studies, under half trace to an unresolved V gene, and the reason for the others is unknown. For this sample the table gives about 2,500,000 clones, of which around 90% were detected only once. Of the sample, over 0.12% is held by the ten largest clones. The sample consisted of naive CD4+ T cells sorted from blood. The cell subset or site label for this specimen denotes: CD45RA+ positively selected. These receptors all stem from a man younger than 35 in good health.

A word on this clone: Other DNA variants within this sample encode the same CDR3. V gene TRBV28 combines with J gene TRBJ1-2; 7 positions match TRBD1. V trimming: 5 bases; J trimming: 2 bases; junction bases outside the gene matches: 2. The CDR3 extends over 13 amino acids. Germline V gene lookup returns CDR1 MDHEN and CDR2 SYDVKM. The DNA for the CDR3 is TGTGCCAGCAGTCTGACAGGGAACTATGGCTACACCTTC. Its translation: CASSLTGNYGYTF.

CDR3 sequence (DNA): TGCGCCAGCAGCTCGGGGGGCCTATTGAACAATGAGCAGTTCTTC. As protein: CASSSGGLLNNEQFF. V is TRBV5-1 and J is TRBJ2-1; TRBD2 might be the D (7 bases). The CDR3 loop spans 15 amino acids. Germline CDR1 is SGHRS and CDR2 is YFSETQ. Trimming shortened V by 3 bases and J by 5 bases, and 15 bases separated the two germline ends. The variable domain in full, with the rest retrieved from reference TRBV5-1 and TRBJ2-1, is KAGVTQTPRYLIKTRGQQVTLSCSPISGHRSVSWYQQTPGQGLQFLFEYFSETQRNKGNFPGRFSGRQFSNSRSEMNVSTLELGDSALYLCASSSGGLLNNEQFFGPGTRLTVL.

The chain has TRBV7-3 and TRBJ2-5, with D perhaps matching TRBD1 (5 bases). V was shortened by 2 bases and J by 0 bases, with 10 bases between the two germline ends. Looked up from germline, CDR1 is SGHTA and CDR2 is FQGTGA. The CDR3 consists of 15 residues. This CDR3 reads CASSLSPGNQETQYF. The DNA for the CDR3 is TGTGCCAGCAGCTTATCACCAGGGAACCAAGAGACCCAGTACTTC.

In its sample, this clone was seen a few times. The V call is TRBV19, the J call TRBJ1-1; D is possibly TRBD1 (5 bases). This CDR3 region has 14 residues. Trimming shortened V by 3 bases and J by 0 bases, and 8 bases separated the two germline ends. In germline, CDR1 is LNHDA, CDR2 SQIVND (reference sequence). CDR3 sequence: CASSIQTVNTEAFF. The CDR3 DNA sequence: TGTGCCAGTAGTATCCAGACAGTGAACACTGAAGCTTTCTTT.

The chain joins TRBV28 to TRBJ2-1; D ambiguous. Trimming cost V 6 bases and J 10 bases, with 16 bases left between them. CDR3 size: 13 residues. Germline V gene data show CDR1 as MDHEN and CDR2 as SYDVKM. The CDR3 loop reads CASSRPPVEEQFF. The CDR3 DNA reads as TGTGCCAGCAGCCGACCTCCGGTGGAGGAGCAGTTCTTC.

This clone was picked up a small number of times. Other DNA sequences in this specimen translate into the identical CDR3. The V call is TRBV28, the J call TRBJ2-2; D may correspond to TRBD1 or TRBD2 (6 bases each). The germline V gene encodes CDR1 MDHEN and CDR2 SYDVKM. V lost 4 bases to trimming and J lost 5 bases, with 14 bases between them. This CDR3 contains 15 residues. Written as DNA, the CDR3 is TGTGCCAGCAGTTCCCCGGGGGCTGGGACCGGGGAGCTGTTTTTT. Encoded protein: CASSSPGAGTGELFF.

V is TRBV6-1 and J is TRBJ2-4; a possible D gene is TRBD2 (6 bases). This CDR3 contains 15 residues. Germline-derived CDR1 and CDR2 are MNHNS and SASEGT. V was trimmed by 3 bases and J by 0 bases, leaving 9 bases between them. In nucleotides, the CDR3 is TGTGCCAGCAGTGATGGCGGGGTAGCCAAAAACATTCAGTACTTC. Amino acid sequence: CASSDGGVAKNIQYF.

CDR3 in DNA: TGTGCCAGCAGCTTACAGGGTAGCACCACAGATACGCAGTATTTT. Translating gives CASSLQGSTTDTQYF. The V gene is TRBV7-3, the J gene TRBJ2-3; weak D call: TRBD1 (5 bases). V gave up 2 bases and J gave up 2 bases, with 11 bases separating them. In germline, CDR1 is SGHTA, CDR2 FQGTGA. This CDR3 has 15 amino acids.

The V gene is TRBV19, the J gene TRBJ1-1; D is possibly TRBD1 (5 bases). V was pared by 1 base and J by 5 bases, with 14 bases between. Germline V gives CDR1 LNHDA, CDR2 SQIVND (reference sequence). There are 15 residues in the CDR3. The CDR3 coding sequence is TGTGCCAGTAGTATAGCCCCTGAGGGGTCGACTGAAGCTTTCTTT. Translated: CASSIAPEGSTEAFF.

The chain carries TRBV11-2 and TRBJ2-1, with TRBD2 matching over 8 bases. With V trimmed by 8 bases and J by 4 bases, 7 bases remained unmatched. CDR3 length: 14 amino acids. Germline V gene sequence: CDR1 SGHAT, CDR2 FQNNGV. CDR3 sequence: CASRSQREYNEQFF. The CDR3 coding sequence is TGTGCCAGCCGCAGCCAGCGGGAGTACAATGAGCAGTTCTTC. The full variable domain, in which reference TRBV11-2 and TRBJ2-1 provide the parts outside the CDR3, is EAGVAQSPRYKIIEKRQSVAFWCNPISGHATLYWYQQILGQGPKLLIQFQNNGVVDDSQLPKDRFSAERLKGVDSTLKIQPAKLEDSAVYLCASRSQREYNEQFFGPGTRLTVL.

CDR3 in DNA: TGTGCCAGCAGTTCCCGACGGAGGATGTCCTATGGCTACACCTTC. This sequence encodes CASSSRRRMSYGYTF. V usage is TRBV28 and J usage is TRBJ1-2, with no clear D. Trimming took 4 bases from V and 4 from J, leaving 16 bases between them. Germline CDR1 reads MDHEN; CDR2 reads SYDVKM. CDR3 size: 15 residues.

With respect to this clone: A read error may account for a junction end that differs from germline. The chain has TRBV7-2 and TRBJ2-5; D assignment may be TRBD1 or TRBD2 (5 bases each). CDR3 size: 11 residues. Germline V CDR1 and CDR2: SGHTA, FQGNSA. CDR3 bases: TGTGCCAGCAGCTTAGCTCCGGGGCTAAACTTC. Translated, it gives CASSLAPGLNF.

The gene calls are TRBV4-3 and TRBJ2-3; 11 bases are a match to TRBD2. Germline assignment: CDR1 LGHNA and CDR2 YSLEER. J lost 6 bases, V lost 0 bases, and 11 bases had no gene match. The CDR3 contains 18 residues. The DNA for the CDR3 is TGCGCCAGCAGCCAAGAAGTTAGCGGTAGCGGGAGGGCCGATACGCAGTATTTT. Translating gives CASSQEVSGSGRADTQYF.

In this sample, this clone turned up a few times. The gene calls are TRBV19 and TRBJ1-1, with D unclear. This CDR3 has 15 residues. Trimming took off 5 bases at V and 1 base at J, with 14 bases between the two ends. CDR1 is LNHDA and CDR2 is SQIVND in the germline V gene (reference sequence). The CDR3 loop reads CASSHGPSRNTEAFF. In DNA, the CDR3 is TGTGCCAGTAGTCATGGGCCCAGCAGGAACACTGAAGCTTTCTTT.

The genes are TRBV19 and TRBJ2-2, with D perhaps being TRBD1 or TRBD2 (5 bases each). V shed 4 bases and J shed 6 bases, with 9 bases lying between them. This CDR3 region has 13 residues. Germline values: CDR1 LNHDA, CDR2 SQIVND (reference sequence). CDR3 nucleotides: TGTGCCAGTAGTACCCGAGGGGCCGGGGAGCTGTTTTTT. Amino acids: CASSTRGAGELFF.

This chain uses TRBV6-5 with TRBJ1-3; D remains ambiguous. The CDR3 has 14 residues. CDR1 is MNHEY and CDR2 is SVGAGI in the germline V gene. V was pared by 4 bases and J by 0 bases, with 7 bases between. The CDR3 loop reads CASSSPHSGNTIYF. CDR3 sequence (DNA): TGTGCCAGCAGTTCCCCCCACTCTGGAAACACCATATATTTT.

The chain employs TRBV27 and TRBJ1-1, with a weak D call TRBD1 (6 bases). CDR1 is MNHEY and CDR2 is SMNVEV in the germline V gene (reference sequence). Trimming shortened V by 6 bases and J by 3 bases, and 17 bases separated the two germline ends. The CDR3 is 15 amino acids. The CDR3: CASSRDTIMHTEAFF. The CDR3 region has the DNA TGTGCCAGCAGCCGGGACACTATAATGCACACTGAAGCTTTCTTT.

The chain joins TRBV14 to TRBJ2-1; D is unclear. The length of the CDR3 is 12 residues. V lost 4 bases to trimming and J lost 5 bases, with 6 bases between them. Germline CDR1 SGHDN, CDR2 FVKESK. CDR3 region: CASSRVNNEQFF. Written as DNA, the CDR3 is TGTGCCAGCAGCCGGGTGAACAATGAGCAGTTCTTC.

This rearrangement joins TRBV5-1 to TRBJ1-3; D unresolved. V gave up 4 bases and J gave up 0 bases, with 11 bases separating them. The length of the CDR3 is 15 residues. Germline CDR1 SGHRS, CDR2 YFSETQ. CDR3 sequence: CASSPGITSGNTIYF. The CDR3 nucleotides are TGCGCCAGCAGCCCCGGGATCACCTCTGGAAACACCATATATTTT.

The chain combines TRBV5-1 with TRBJ2-7; D possibly corresponds to TRBD1 (6 bases). The CDR3 is 15 amino acids. Germline values: CDR1 SGHRS, CDR2 YFSETQ. Trimming took off 6 bases at V and 0 bases at J, with 16 bases between the two ends. The CDR3 protein is CASKRGQGSSYEQYF. DNA for the CDR3: TGCGCCAGCAAAAGGGGTCAGGGGAGCTCCTACGAGCAGTACTTC.

The J gene is TRBJ1-2, the V gene TRBV4-1; TRBD1 might be the D (6 bases). The length of the CDR3 is 15 residues. Germline CDR1 is MGHRA and CDR2 is YSYEKL. Trimming took 4 bases from V and 2 from J, leaving 14 bases between them. CDR3 DNA: TGCGCCAGCAGCCTATACCGGGACAACAACTATGGCTACACCTTC. It codes for CASSLYRDNNYGYTF.